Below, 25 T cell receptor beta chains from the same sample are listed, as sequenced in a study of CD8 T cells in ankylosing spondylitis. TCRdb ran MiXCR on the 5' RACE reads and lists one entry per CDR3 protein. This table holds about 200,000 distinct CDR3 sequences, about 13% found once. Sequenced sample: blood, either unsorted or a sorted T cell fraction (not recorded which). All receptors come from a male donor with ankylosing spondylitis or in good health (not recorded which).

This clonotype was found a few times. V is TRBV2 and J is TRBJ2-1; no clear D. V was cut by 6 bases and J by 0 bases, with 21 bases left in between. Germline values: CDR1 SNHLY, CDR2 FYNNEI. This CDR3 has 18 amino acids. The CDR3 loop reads CASSRSSMDGPSYNEQFF. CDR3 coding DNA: TGTGCCAGCAGCAGATCTTCAATGGACGGGCCCTCCTACAATGAGCAGTTCTTC.

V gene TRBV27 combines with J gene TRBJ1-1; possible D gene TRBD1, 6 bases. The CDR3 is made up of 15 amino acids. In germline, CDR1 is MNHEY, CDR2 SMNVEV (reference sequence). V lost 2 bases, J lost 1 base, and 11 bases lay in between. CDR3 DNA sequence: TGTGCCAGCAGTTTAGGAACACAGGGGAACACTGAAGCTTTCTTT. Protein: CASSLGTQGNTEAFF.

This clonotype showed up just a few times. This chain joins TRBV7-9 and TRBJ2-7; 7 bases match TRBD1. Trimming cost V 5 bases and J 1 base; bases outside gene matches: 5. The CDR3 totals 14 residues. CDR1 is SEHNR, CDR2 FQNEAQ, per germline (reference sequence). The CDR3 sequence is CASSPPTGSYEQYF. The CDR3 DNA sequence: TGTGCCAGCAGCCCCCCGACAGGGTCCTACGAGCAGTACTTC.

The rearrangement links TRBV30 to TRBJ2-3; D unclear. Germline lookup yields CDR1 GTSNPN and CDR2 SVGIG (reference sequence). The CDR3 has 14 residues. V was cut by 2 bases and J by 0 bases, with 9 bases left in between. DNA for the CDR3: TGTGCCTGGAGTCTAACAGATAGCACAGATACGCAGTATTTT. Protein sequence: CAWSLTDSTDTQYF. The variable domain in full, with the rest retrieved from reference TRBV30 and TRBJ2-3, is SQTIHQWPATLVQPVGSPLSLECTVEGTSNPNLYWYRQAAGRGLQLLFYSVGIGQISSEVPQNLSASRPQDRQFILSSKKLLLSDSGFYLCAWSLTDSTDTQYFGPGTRLTVL.

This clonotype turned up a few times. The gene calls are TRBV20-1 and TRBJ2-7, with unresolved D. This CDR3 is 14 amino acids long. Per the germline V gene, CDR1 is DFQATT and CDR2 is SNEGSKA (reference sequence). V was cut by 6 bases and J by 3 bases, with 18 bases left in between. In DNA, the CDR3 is TGCAGTGCCCGACTGGCCGCCCCAGGCTACGAGCAGTACTTC. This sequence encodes CSARLAAPGYEQYF.

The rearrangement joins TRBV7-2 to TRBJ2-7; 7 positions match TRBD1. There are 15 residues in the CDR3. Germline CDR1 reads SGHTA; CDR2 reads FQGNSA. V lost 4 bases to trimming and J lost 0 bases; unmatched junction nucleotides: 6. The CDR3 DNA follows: TGTGCCAGCAGCTGGACGGGACAGACCTCCTACGAGCAGTACTTC. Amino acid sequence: CASSWTGQTSYEQYF. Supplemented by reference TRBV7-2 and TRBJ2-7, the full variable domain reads GAGVSQSPSNKVTEKGKDVELRCDPISGHTALYWYRQSLGQGLEFLIYFQGNSAPDKSGLPSDRFSAERTGGSVSTLTIQRTQQEDSAVYLCASSWTGQTSYEQYFGPGTRLTVT.

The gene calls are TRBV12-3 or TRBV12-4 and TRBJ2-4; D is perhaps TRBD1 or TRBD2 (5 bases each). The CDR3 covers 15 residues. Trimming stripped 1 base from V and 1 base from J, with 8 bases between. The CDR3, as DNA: TGTGCCAGCAGTTTAGTGGGGGATGCCAAAAACATTCAGTACTTC. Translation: CASSLVGDAKNIQYF.

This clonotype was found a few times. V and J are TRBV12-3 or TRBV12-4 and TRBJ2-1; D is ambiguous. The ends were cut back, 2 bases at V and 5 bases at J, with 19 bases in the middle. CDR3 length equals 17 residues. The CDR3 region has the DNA TGTGCCAGCAGTTTAAATAGGAGACACCGGAGTAACAATGAGCAGTTCTTC. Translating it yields CASSLNRRHRSNNEQFF.

The CDR3 sequence: CSARVPSSRDEAFF. Written as DNA, the CDR3 is TGCAGTGCTAGAGTTCCCAGTTCAAGGGATGAAGCTTTCTTT. This rearrangement joins TRBV20-1 to TRBJ1-1; the D is unclear. The CDR3 is made up of 14 amino acids. Germline loops: CDR1 DFQATT, CDR2 SNEGSKA (reference sequence). Trimming removed 1 base from V and 7 bases from J, with 16 bases in between.

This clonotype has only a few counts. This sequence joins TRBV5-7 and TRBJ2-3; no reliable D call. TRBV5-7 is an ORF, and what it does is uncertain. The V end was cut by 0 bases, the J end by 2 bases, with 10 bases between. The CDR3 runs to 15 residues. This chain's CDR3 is CASSLEVGYTDTQYF. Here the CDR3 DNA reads TGTGCCAGCAGCTTGGAGGTTGGTTACACAGATACGCAGTATTTT.

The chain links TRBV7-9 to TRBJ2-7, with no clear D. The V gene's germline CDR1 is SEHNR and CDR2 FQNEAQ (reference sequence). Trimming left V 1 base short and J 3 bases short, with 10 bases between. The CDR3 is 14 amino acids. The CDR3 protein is CASSLVGEIYEQYF. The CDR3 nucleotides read TGTGCCAGCAGCTTAGTAGGAGAGATCTACGAGCAGTACTTC.

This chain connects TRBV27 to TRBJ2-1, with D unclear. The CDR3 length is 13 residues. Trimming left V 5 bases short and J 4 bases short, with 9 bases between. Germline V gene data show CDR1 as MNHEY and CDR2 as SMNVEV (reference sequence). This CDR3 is CASSPNPYNEQFF. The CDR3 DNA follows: TGTGCCAGCAGTCCCAACCCTTACAATGAGCAGTTCTTC.

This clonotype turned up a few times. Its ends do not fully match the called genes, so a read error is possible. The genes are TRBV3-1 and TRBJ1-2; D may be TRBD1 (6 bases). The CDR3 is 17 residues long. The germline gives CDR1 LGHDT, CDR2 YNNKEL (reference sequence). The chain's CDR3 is CASSQDRTGFNNYGYTF. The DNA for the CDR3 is TGTGCCAGCAGTCAAGACCGAACAGGGTTTAATAACTATGGCTACACCTTC.

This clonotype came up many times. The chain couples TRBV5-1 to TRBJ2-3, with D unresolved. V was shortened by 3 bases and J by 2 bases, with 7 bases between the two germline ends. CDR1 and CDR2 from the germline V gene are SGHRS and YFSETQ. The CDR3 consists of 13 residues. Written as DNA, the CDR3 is TGCGCCAGCAGCTCGATCGACACAGATACGCAGTATTTT. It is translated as CASSSIDTDTQYF.

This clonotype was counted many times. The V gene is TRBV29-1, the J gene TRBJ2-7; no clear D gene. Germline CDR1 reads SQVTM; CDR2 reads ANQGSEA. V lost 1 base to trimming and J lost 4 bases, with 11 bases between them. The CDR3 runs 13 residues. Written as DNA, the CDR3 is TGCAGCGTTGAAGTTGGCAGTCTGTACGAGCAGTACTTC. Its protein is CSVEVGSLYEQYF.

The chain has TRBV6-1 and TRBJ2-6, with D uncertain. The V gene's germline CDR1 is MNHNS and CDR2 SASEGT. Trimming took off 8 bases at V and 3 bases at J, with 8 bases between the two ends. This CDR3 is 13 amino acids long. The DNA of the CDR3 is TGTGCCAGCTCCTACCTTGGGGCCAACGTCCTGACTTTC. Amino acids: CASSYLGANVLTF.

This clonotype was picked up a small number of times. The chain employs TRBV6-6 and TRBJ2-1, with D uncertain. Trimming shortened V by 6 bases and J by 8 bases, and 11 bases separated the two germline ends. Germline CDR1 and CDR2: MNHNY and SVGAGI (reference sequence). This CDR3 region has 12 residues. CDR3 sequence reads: CASSHWADEQFF. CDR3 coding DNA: TGTGCCAGCAGCCACTGGGCAGATGAGCAGTTCTTC.

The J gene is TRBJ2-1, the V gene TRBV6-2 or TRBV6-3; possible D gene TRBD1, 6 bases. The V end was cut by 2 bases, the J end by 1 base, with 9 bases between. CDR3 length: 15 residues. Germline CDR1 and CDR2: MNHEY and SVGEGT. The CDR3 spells CASSYTQGSYNEQFF. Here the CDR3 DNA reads TGTGCCAGCAGTTACACCCAGGGGTCCTACAATGAGCAGTTCTTC.

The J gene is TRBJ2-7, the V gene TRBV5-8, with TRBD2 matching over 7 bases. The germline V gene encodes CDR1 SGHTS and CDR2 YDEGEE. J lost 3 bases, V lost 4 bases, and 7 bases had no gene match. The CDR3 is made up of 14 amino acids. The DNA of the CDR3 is TGTGCCAGCAGCCCCGACGGGACTATCTACGAGCAGTACTTC. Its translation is CASSPDGTIYEQYF.

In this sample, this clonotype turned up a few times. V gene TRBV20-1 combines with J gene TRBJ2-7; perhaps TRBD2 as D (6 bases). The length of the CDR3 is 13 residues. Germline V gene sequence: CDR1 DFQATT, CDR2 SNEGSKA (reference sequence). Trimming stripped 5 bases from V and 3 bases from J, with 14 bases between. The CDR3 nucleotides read TGCAGTGCTGCGGGACCCGGAAACTACGAGCAGTACTTC. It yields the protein CSAAGPGNYEQYF.

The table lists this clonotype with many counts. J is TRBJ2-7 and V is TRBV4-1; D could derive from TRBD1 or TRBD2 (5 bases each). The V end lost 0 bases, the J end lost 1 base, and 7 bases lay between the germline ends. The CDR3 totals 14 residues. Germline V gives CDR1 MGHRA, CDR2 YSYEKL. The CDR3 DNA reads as TGCGCCAGCAGCCAAGATTGGGGGTCCTACGAGCAGTACTTC. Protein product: CASSQDWGSYEQYF.

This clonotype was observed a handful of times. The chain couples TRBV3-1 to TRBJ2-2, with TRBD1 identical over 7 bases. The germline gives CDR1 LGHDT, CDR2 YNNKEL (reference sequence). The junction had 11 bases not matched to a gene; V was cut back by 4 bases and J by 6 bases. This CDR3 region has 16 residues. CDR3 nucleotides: TGTGCCAGCAGCCTCTGGGACAGATCCTTTCCCGGGGAGCTGTTTTTT. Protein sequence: CASSLWDRSFPGELFF.

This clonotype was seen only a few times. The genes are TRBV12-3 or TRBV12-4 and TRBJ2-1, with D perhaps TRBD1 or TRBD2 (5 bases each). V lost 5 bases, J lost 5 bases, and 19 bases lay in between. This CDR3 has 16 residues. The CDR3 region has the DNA TGTGCCAGCAGTAGTCACCGGGACCTACCCAACAATGAGCAGTTCTTC. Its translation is CASSSHRDLPNNEQFF.

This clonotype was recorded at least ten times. As DNA, the CDR3 is TGCGCCAGCAGCCCGGGACAGGGGAACACTGAAGCTTTCTTT. It yields the protein CASSPGQGNTEAFF. The V gene is TRBV5-1, the J gene TRBJ1-1; 9 bases fit TRBD1. The germline gives CDR1 SGHRS, CDR2 YFSETQ. The CDR3 runs 14 residues. J gave up 1 base and V 4 bases, and 2 bases lay outside the gene matches.

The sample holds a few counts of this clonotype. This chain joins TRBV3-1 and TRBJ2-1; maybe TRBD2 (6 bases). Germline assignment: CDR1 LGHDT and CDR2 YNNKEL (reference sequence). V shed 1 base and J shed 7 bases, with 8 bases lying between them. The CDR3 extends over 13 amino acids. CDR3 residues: CASSQAGDNEQFF. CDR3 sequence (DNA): TGTGCCAGCAGCCAAGCGGGAGATAATGAGCAGTTCTTC.